These T cell receptor beta chains were read from a single sample in a study of cytomegalovirus exposure and HLA in healthy donors. This table comes from immunoSEQ multiplex PCR, and its TCRdb copy is limited to in-frame clones, with some not included. The sample consists of about 64,000 clones, 85% to 95% of them appearing once. The sequenced sample was PBMCs. Every receptor here comes from a woman younger than 30 in good health and CMV-seropositive. Both conserved end residues are part of each CDR3. A D gene is named only where the DNA matches it firmly. Only part of the rows carry a size: once, few, many, or a class if the clone is expanded.

cdr3_nt: TGTGCCAGCAGCGAAACTAGCGATGAGCAGTTCTTC; cdr3_aa: CASSETSDEQFF; j_call: TRBJ2-1; d_call: TRBD2; v_call: TRBV9; clone_size: .
cdr3_nt: TGTGCCAGCAGCCGAGCGGGGGCACCGGAAGAGACCCAGTACTTC; cdr3_aa: CASSRAGAPEETQYF; j_call: TRBJ2-5; d_call: TRBD2; v_call: TRBV11-2; clone_size: .
cdr3_nt: TGTGCCTGGAGTGCGCAGGGCTGGGAGCAGTTCTTC; cdr3_aa: CAWSAQGWEQFF; j_call: TRBJ2-1; d_call: .; v_call: TRBV30; clone_size: .
cdr3_nt: TGTGCCTGGAGTGGGACTAGTACAGATACGCAGTATTTT; cdr3_aa: CAWSGTSTDTQYF; j_call: TRBJ2-3; d_call: TRBD2; v_call: TRBV30; clone_size: .
cdr3_nt: TGTGCTAGTGGTTTGGTACGGGATGGACTACAAGACACTGAAGCTTTCTTT; cdr3_aa: CASGLVRDGLQDTEAFF; j_call: TRBJ1-1; d_call: .; v_call: TRBV12-5; clone_size: .
cdr3_nt: TGTGCCAGCTCCCCTAACCTGGCCGGGACAGGGGCCAATGAGCAGTTCTTC; cdr3_aa: CASSPNLAGTGANEQFF; j_call: TRBJ2-1; d_call: TRBD1; v_call: TRBV18; clone_size: .
cdr3_nt: TGTGCCAGCAGCTTCGGAGCGGGGGTCAATGAGCAGTTCTTC; cdr3_aa: CASSFGAGVNEQFF; j_call: TRBJ2-1; d_call: TRBD2; v_call: TRBV7-2; clone_size: .
cdr3_nt: TGTGCCAGCAGCCCCAGTGGCGGAAACGTGTTCATGGGGGGACTGTTTTTT; cdr3_aa: CASSPSGGNVFMGGLFF; j_call: TRBJ1-4; d_call: .; v_call: TRBV28; clone_size: once
cdr3_nt: TGTGCCAGCAGCTTGTCTGGTGGGAGGGCCGGGGGGAATGAGCAGTTCTTC; cdr3_aa: CASSLSGGRAGGNEQFF; j_call: TRBJ2-1; d_call: TRBD2; v_call: TRBV7-3; clone_size: .
cdr3_nt: TGTGCCAGCAGGGGCGGGGGCGCGGGAATGCAAGAGACCCAGTACTTC; cdr3_aa: CASRGGGAGMQETQYF; j_call: TRBJ2-5; d_call: .; v_call: TRBV5-5; clone_size: .
cdr3_nt: TGTGCCAGCAGGCCCGGGACTAGCTGGGTTGGGGAGCTGTTTTTT; cdr3_aa: CASRPGTSWVGELFF; j_call: TRBJ2-2; d_call: TRBD2; v_call: TRBV6-5; clone_size: .
cdr3_nt: TGCGCCAGCAGCCGACTAGCGGGGGGCCTTACTAGCACAGATACGCAGTATTTT; cdr3_aa: CASSRLAGGLTSTDTQYF; j_call: TRBJ2-3; d_call: TRBD2; v_call: TRBV5-1; clone_size: .
cdr3_nt: TGCGCCAGCAGCCAGGGCAGGTTTTCCTACAATGAGCAGTTCTTC; cdr3_aa: CASSQGRFSYNEQFF; j_call: TRBJ2-1; d_call: .; v_call: TRBV4-3; clone_size: once
cdr3_nt: TGTGCCAGCAGGACGCGGCCCCTAAACACCGGGGAGCTGTTTTTT; cdr3_aa: CASRTRPLNTGELFF; j_call: TRBJ2-2; d_call: .; v_call: TRBV13; clone_size: .
cdr3_nt: TGTGCCAGCAGCTCCGATGCCGAGACTGAAGCTTTCTTT; cdr3_aa: CASSSDAETEAFF; j_call: TRBJ1-1; d_call: .; v_call: TRBV5-4; clone_size: once
cdr3_nt: TGTGCCAGCAGCCAGCAGAACGGGGGGATGAACTCCGGGGAGCTGTTTTTT; cdr3_aa: CASSQQNGGMNSGELFF; j_call: TRBJ2-2; d_call: TRBD2; v_call: TRBV4-2; clone_size: .
cdr3_nt: TGTGCCAGCAGCCCCTGGACTAGCGGGGGGAATAATGAGCAGTTCTTC; cdr3_aa: CASSPWTSGGNNEQFF; j_call: TRBJ2-1; d_call: TRBD2; v_call: TRBV7-3; clone_size: .
cdr3_nt: TGTGCCAGTAGAAGAGCGAACACTGAAGCTTTCTTT; cdr3_aa: CASRRANTEAFF; j_call: TRBJ1-1; d_call: .; v_call: TRBV19; clone_size: .
cdr3_nt: TGTGCCAGCAGTGACTCGAGAACAGACACAGATACGCAGTATTTT; cdr3_aa: CASSDSRTDTDTQYF; j_call: TRBJ2-3; d_call: .; v_call: TRBV6-4; clone_size: .
cdr3_nt: TGTGCCAGCAGCTTACTGAGTGAAGCTTTCTTT; cdr3_aa: CASSLLSEAFF; j_call: TRBJ1-1; d_call: .; v_call: TRBV5-6; clone_size: .
cdr3_nt: TGTGCCAGCAGGGATACCAGGGTAAGGACCAATCAGCCCCAGCATTTT; cdr3_aa: CASRDTRVRTNQPQHF; j_call: TRBJ1-5; d_call: .; v_call: TRBV6-6; clone_size: .
cdr3_nt: TGTGCCTGGAAGGGACAGAGGACCTACGAGCAGTACTTC; cdr3_aa: CAWKGQRTYEQYF; j_call: TRBJ2-7; d_call: TRBD1; v_call: TRBV30; clone_size: once